Following are 12 T cell receptor beta chains from one sample sequenced in a study of CD8+ T cells in alopecia areata. RNA was extracted and reverse transcribed into cDNA as the sequencing template. TCRdb keeps only in-frame clones here, not all; method: immunoSEQ multiplex PCR. Of under 150,000 clones listed, about half are singletons. Stated treatment: oral pan-JAK inhibitor, 5-10 mg twice daily. This specimen consisted of CD4+ T cells sorted from blood, obtained at week 4, from a patient treated with tofacitinib. Receptor source: a human donor with alopecia areata.

This sequence joins TRBV2 and TRBJ2-7; D call uncertain. CDR1 and CDR2 from the germline V gene are SNHLY and FYNNEI. The CDR3 contains 12 residues. V gave up 4 bases and J gave up 3 bases, with 7 bases separating them. In nucleotides, the CDR3 is TGTGCCAGCAGTGCGCGCAGCTACGAGCAGTACTTC. Protein sequence: CASSARSYEQYF.

This clone was observed a single time. Relative to the germline gene, one junction end is altered; a read error may explain this. The chain is built from TRBV27 and TRBJ2-1, with TRBD1 matching over 9 bases. Per the germline V gene, CDR1 is MNHEY and CDR2 is SMNVEV (reference sequence). The CDR3 extends over 15 amino acids. The CDR3 DNA is TGTGCCAGCAGACAGACAGGGGGGAACTACGATGAGCAGTTCTTC. It specifies CASRQTGGNYDEQFF.

This clone has more than one count but fewer than ten. V gene TRBV7-2 combines with J gene TRBJ2-3; D is possibly TRBD1 (6 bases). The germline V gene has CDR1 SGHTA and CDR2 FQGNSA. The ends were cut back, 1 base at V and 0 bases at J, with 8 bases in the middle. CDR3 length: 15 residues. The CDR3 region has the DNA TGTGCCAGCAGCTTAGGTGGACAGAGCACAGATACGCAGTATTTT. Translating it yields CASSLGGQSTDTQYF.

The chain uses TRBV30 and TRBJ2-3, with 8 bases matching TRBD2. Per the germline V gene, CDR1 is GTSNPN and CDR2 is SVGIG (reference sequence). The CDR3 consists of 13 residues. Written as DNA, the CDR3 is TGTGGCCTTGGGCGGGAGGGCACAGATACGCAGTATTTT. Amino acid sequence: CGLGREGTDTQYF.

The sample holds many counts of this clone. The V call is TRBV7-2, the J call TRBJ1-5; D not certain. Trimming left V 0 bases short and J 3 bases short, with 12 bases between. The CDR3 is 16 amino acids. Germline V gives CDR1 SGHTA, CDR2 FQGNSA. The CDR3 coding sequence is TGTGCCAGCAGCTTAGCCCACGGGCCGAACAATCAGCCCCAGCATTTT. Translation: CASSLAHGPNNQPQHF.

On this clone: The same CDR3 arises from other DNA sequences in this sample as well. The CDR3 is CASSLELNTEAFF. The DNA of the CDR3 is TGCGCCAGCAGCTTGGAACTGAACACTGAAGCTTTCTTT. The rearrangement uses TRBV5-1 and TRBJ1-1, with D hard to call. This CDR3 has 13 residues. Deletions cut 0 bases from V and 0 bases from J, with 3 bases between. Germline-derived CDR1 and CDR2 are SGHRS and YFSETQ.

The V call is TRBV4-2, the J call TRBJ1-2; tentatively, D is TRBD1 (6 bases). V was clipped by 0 bases and J by 2 bases, with 13 bases between them. The germline V gene has CDR1 LGHNA and CDR2 YNFKEQ. The CDR3 covers 16 residues. The CDR3 here is CASSQDVAGVNYGYTF. The DNA for the CDR3 is TGTGCCAGCAGCCAAGATGTGGCAGGGGTCAACTATGGCTACACCTTC.

The V gene is TRBV11-2, the J gene TRBJ2-7, with unresolved D. From germline, CDR1 is SGHAT and CDR2 FQNNGV. V lost 3 bases and J 3 bases, leaving 12 bases between the germline ends. CDR3 length: 14 amino acids. This chain's CDR3 is CASSLVGGLYEQYF. CDR3 in DNA: TGTGCCAGCAGCTTGGTAGGCGGCCTCTACGAGCAGTACTTC. Looking up the rest from reference TRBV11-2 and TRBJ2-7 gives the full variable domain: EAGVAQSPRYKIIEKRQSVAFWCNPISGHATLYWYQQILGQGPKLLIQFQNNGVVDDSQLPKDRFSAERLKGVDSTLKIQPAKLEDSAVYLCASSLVGGLYEQYFGPGTRLTVT.

This clone was found a few times. This chain connects TRBV6-6 to TRBJ2-5; D is possibly TRBD2 (6 bases). CDR3 length equals 15 residues. CDR1 is MNHNY, CDR2 SVGAGI, per germline (reference sequence). The V end lost 7 bases, the J end lost 4 bases, and 19 bases lay between the germline ends. The CDR3 DNA reads as TGTGCCAGCAAGTTGAACCGGGAGAGGGCAGAGACCCAGTACTTC. Its protein is CASKLNRERAETQYF.

This clone was found a few times. The gene calls are TRBV5-1 and TRBJ2-1; 11 bases align to TRBD2. This CDR3 is 16 amino acids long. CDR1 is SGHRS, CDR2 YFSETQ, per germline. J was trimmed by 6 bases and V by 6 bases; bases with no gene match: 11. DNA of the CDR3: TGCGCCAGCAAAAATGCTTCTAGCGGGAGGACCAATGAGCAGTTCTTC. It yields the protein CASKNASSGRTNEQFF.

The V call is TRBV25-1, the J call TRBJ2-1, with D perhaps matching TRBD1 (6 bases). The CDR3 runs to 15 residues. Germline values: CDR1 MGHDK, CDR2 SYGVNS. Trimming removed 5 bases at V and 3 bases at J, with 14 bases between. The DNA for the CDR3 is TGTGCCAGCAGTCCAGGACAGACGATCTACAATGAGCAGTTCTTC. Its translation: CASSPGQTIYNEQFF.

The rearrangement joins TRBV4-1 to TRBJ1-2, with TRBD1 matching 7 bases. Germline CDR1 reads MGHRA; CDR2 reads YSYEKL. The V gene end was trimmed by 3 bases and the J gene end by 4 bases; junction bases not matched to a gene: 5. The length of the CDR3 is 14 residues. The CDR3 DNA is TGCGCCAGCAGCCACCGGACAGGCCTCTATGGCTACACCTTC. Translated, it gives CASSHRTGLYGYTF.